The entry that follows covers one T cell receptor beta chain sequence. The data stem from a study of OX40 agonist ivuxolimab in advanced cancers. Some clones are missing from TCRdb's copy, which holds only in-frame ones; the method was immunoSEQ multiplex PCR. The data show roughly 15,000 clones, 80% to 90% seen once. V shed 5 bases, J shed 3 bases, and the junction held 4 bases outside the gene matches. Germline CDR1 and CDR2: WNHNN and SYGVQD (reference sequence). The CDR3 length is 13 residues. This sample comprised CD4+ or CD8+ T cells sorted from blood, obtained in a trial of the OX40 agonist ivuxolimab. This chain links TRBV10-1 with TRBJ2-7; 7 positions match TRBD1. This clonotype was sampled from an adult with an advanced solid tumor such as melanoma, head and neck, liver or kidney cancer. The CDR3 DNA sequence: TGCGCCAGCAGTCCGGGACAGAGCTACGAGCAGTACTTC. Translation gives CASSPGQSYEQYF.